The TCR beta chain under discussion was sequenced for a study of cytomegalovirus exposure and HLA in healthy donors. General study points: It has been reported that TCR beta sequences accurately predicted the HLA-A and HLA-B alleles of most subjects.

V lost 4 bases to trimming and J lost 6 bases, with 16 bases between them. Germline V CDR1 and CDR2: SEHNR, FQNEAQ (reference sequence). CDR3 length: 14 amino acids. With 60 Vbeta and 13 Jbeta primers, the PCR was carried out. The data were produced by immunoSEQ multiplex PCR, yet TCRdb's version contains in-frame clones alone and is incomplete. There are 150,000 to 200,000 clones in the sample; less than 85% occur only once, and 1% lies in the top ten. For this clone: The antigen is unknown.

Sequenced: PBMCs. The chain links TRBV7-9 to TRBJ2-7, with a possible D match to TRBD1 (6 bases). This receptor was taken from a boy under 10 years old in good health and CMV-seronegative. The CDR3: CASSSNQGLREQYV. The CDR3 region has the DNA TGTGCCAGCAGCTCGAACCAGGGGCTTCGCGAGCAGTACGTC.